What follows are 20 T cell receptor beta chains derived from one specimen sequenced in a study of blood T cell repertoires in COVID-19. The method was immunoSEQ multiplex PCR; TCRdb's version includes in-frame clones alone and lacks a portion of them. The table lists under 200,000 clones, more than 70% of them singletons, with roughly 6% in the top ten. Sequencing was performed on peripheral blood. These receptors all come from a man aged 40-55 years with active or convalescent COVID-19.

This chain links TRBV19 with TRBJ1-1; the D gene is possibly TRBD1 (6 bases). This CDR3 has 13 amino acids. With 1 base removed from V and 8 bases from J, the gap between germline ends came to 11 bases. CDR1 is LNHDA and CDR2 is SQIVND in the germline V gene (reference sequence). The CDR3 here is CASSIVGGIEAFF. CDR3 coding DNA: TGTGCCAGTAGTATAGTAGGGGGTATAGAAGCTTTCTTT.

The chain is built from TRBV19 and TRBJ1-6, with D possibly being TRBD1 (5 bases). Germline CDR1 LNHDA, CDR2 SQIVND (reference sequence). The CDR3 length is 15 residues. The V and J ends lost 5 bases and 7 bases respectively, with 15 bases between them. CDR3 region: CASSQGSLPNSPLHF. The CDR3, as DNA: TGTGCCAGTAGTCAGGGATCGCTTCCGAATTCACCCCTCCACTTT.

The genes are TRBV5-1 and TRBJ2-7; no reliable D call. The CDR3 loop spans 13 amino acids. In germline, CDR1 is SGHRS, CDR2 YFSETQ. Between the trimmed V and J ends, which lost 3 bases and 9 bases, there was a span of 16 bases. The CDR3 loop reads CASSSDVGLGQYF. The CDR3 DNA sequence: TGCGCCAGCAGCTCCGATGTAGGCCTAGGGCAGTACTTC.

The chain links TRBV6-2 or TRBV6-3 to TRBJ1-5; D is unclear. The V end lost 2 bases, the J end lost 1 base, and 15 bases lay between the germline ends. Germline CDR1 is MNHEY and CDR2 is SVGEGT. This CDR3 contains 17 residues. DNA for the CDR3: TGTGCCAGCAGTTACAGCCAGGCGGGAAGGAGCAATCAGCCCCAGCATTTT. As protein: CASSYSQAGRSNQPQHF.

This clone appeared once. DNA for the CDR3: TGCAGCGTTGCTGCGGGGGGCGAAAAACTGTTTTTT. Translated, it gives CSVAAGGEKLFF. The genes are TRBV29-1 and TRBJ1-4, with a tentative D call TRBD1 (6 bases). The CDR3 extends over 12 amino acids. CDR1 and CDR2 from the germline V gene are SQVTM and ANQGSEA. The germline V and J ends were trimmed by 4 bases and 8 bases, with 11 bases remaining between them.

This chain connects TRBV28 to TRBJ1-3; D is possibly TRBD1 (5 bases). The CDR3 consists of 17 residues. Per the germline V gene, CDR1 is MDHEN and CDR2 is SYDVKM. Trimming stripped 3 bases from V and 4 bases from J, with 19 bases between. The CDR3 here is CASSFGGTLVRGNTIYF. The CDR3 DNA reads TGTGCCAGCAGTTTCGGAGGGACCCTGGTGAGGGGAAACACCATATATTTT. Based on the CDR3 plus reference TRBV28 and TRBJ1-3, the full variable domain is DVKVTQSSRYLVKRTGEKVFLECVQDMDHENMFWYRQDPGLGLRLIYFSYDVKMKEKGDIPEGYSVSREKKERFSLILESASTNQTSMYLCASSFGGTLVRGNTIYFGEGSWLTVV.

V is TRBV6-5 and J is TRBJ1-1; 9 bases match TRBD1. Per germline, CDR1 MNHEY and CDR2 SVGAGI. The CDR3 has 15 amino acids. Trimming at V came to 2 bases and at J to 5 bases, leaving 6 bases not matched to a gene. The CDR3, as DNA: TGTGCCAGCAGTTACGACAGGGGGAGGGGTACTGAAGCTTTCTTT. It encodes CASSYDRGRGTEAFF.

The rearrangement links TRBV2 to TRBJ1-6, with D tentatively TRBD1 (6 bases). CDR3 length: 16 residues. With 2 bases removed from V and 10 bases from J, the gap between germline ends came to 18 bases. Germline assignment: CDR1 SNHLY and CDR2 FYNNEI. The CDR3 protein is CASSESYGRGESPLHF. The CDR3 DNA reads TGTGCCAGCAGTGAATCATATGGCAGGGGCGAATCACCCCTCCACTTT.

Details on this clone: The same CDR3 arises from other DNA sequences in this sample as well. The chain carries TRBV19 and TRBJ2-7; possibly TRBD1 for D (6 bases). This CDR3 has 13 amino acids. In germline, CDR1 is LNHDA, CDR2 SQIVND (reference sequence). V lost 3 bases and J lost 4, with 10 bases in between. The CDR3 DNA reads TGTGCCAGTAGTATCCTACAGGGTTACGAGCAGTACTTC. Translating gives CASSILQGYEQYF.

The V call is TRBV5-1, the J call TRBJ2-5, with TRBD1 matching 7 bases. The J segment lost 4 bases and the V segment lost 0 bases, leaving 0 bases of the junction unmatched. CDR3 length equals 13 residues. Germline CDR1 reads SGHRS; CDR2 reads YFSETQ. The CDR3 loop reads CASSLGQGETQYF. The CDR3 DNA reads TGCGCCAGCAGCTTGGGACAGGGAGAGACCCAGTACTTC.

J is TRBJ2-3 and V is TRBV3-1 (or the pseudogene TRBV3-2), with a weak D call TRBD1 (5 bases). The CDR3 spans 14 residues. Trimming left V 7 bases short and J 0 bases short, with 11 bases between. Germline assignment: CDR1 LGHDT and CDR2 YNNKEL (reference sequence). CDR3 sequence reads: CASTTKGSTDTQYF. CDR3 coding DNA: TGTGCCAGCACCACAAAGGGGAGCACAGATACGCAGTATTTT.

The chain couples TRBV6-5 to TRBJ1-1; D is undetermined. V was pared by 7 bases and J by 10 bases, with 19 bases between. Germline CDR1 is MNHEY and CDR2 is SVGAGI. The CDR3 has 13 residues. CDR3: CASTPIGERTAFF. CDR3 nucleotides: TGTGCCAGCACCCCCATCGGAGAGCGGACAGCTTTCTTT.

J is TRBJ1-6 and V is TRBV28, with TRBD1 as a possible D gene (5 bases). CDR1 is MDHEN, CDR2 SYDVKM, per germline. The CDR3 sequence is 15 residues long. Trimming cost V 3 bases and J 5 bases, with 11 bases left between them. The CDR3 nucleotides read TGTGCCAGCAGTTTGGGGCAGGGAAATAATTCACCCCTCCACTTT. It is translated as CASSLGQGNNSPLHF. The full variable domain, rest sourced from reference TRBV28 and TRBJ1-6, is DVKVTQSSRYLVKRTGEKVFLECVQDMDHENMFWYRQDPGLGLRLIYFSYDVKMKEKGDIPEGYSVSREKKERFSLILESASTNQTSMYLCASSLGQGNNSPLHFGNGTRLTVT.

This clone was seen once. This sequence joins TRBV7-6 and TRBJ1-1, with D unclear. V dropped 5 bases and J dropped 4 bases, with 11 bases sitting between them. CDR1 is SGHVS, CDR2 FNYEAQ, per germline. The CDR3 spans 13 residues. CDR3 in amino acids: CASSPRISTEAFF. The CDR3 DNA reads TGTGCCAGCAGCCCCAGGATAAGCACTGAAGCTTTCTTT.

The chain joins TRBV4-3 to TRBJ1-1; D gene ambiguous. Per germline, CDR1 LGHNA and CDR2 YSLEER. Deletions cut 0 bases from V and 1 base from J, with 3 bases between. The CDR3 sequence is 13 residues long. As DNA, the CDR3 is TGCGCCAGCAGCCAAGACAGGAACACTGAAGCTTTCTTT. Protein sequence: CASSQDRNTEAFF.

A single count supports this clone. V is TRBV6-5 and J is TRBJ1-1; D call uncertain. Germline V CDR1 and CDR2: MNHEY, SVGAGI. The CDR3 totals 14 residues. V was trimmed by 6 bases and J by 3 bases, leaving 14 bases between them. The chain's CDR3 is CASSAGGGDTEAFF. CDR3 nucleotides: TGTGCCAGCAGCGCGGGAGGAGGAGACACTGAAGCTTTCTTT.

This chain links TRBV25-1 with TRBJ1-4; D perhaps matches TRBD1 (5 bases). The V and J ends lost 2 bases and 6 bases respectively, with 19 bases between them. The CDR3 covers 17 residues. Per the germline V gene, CDR1 is MGHDK and CDR2 is SYGVNS. The CDR3 DNA sequence: TGTGCCAGCAGTGAAGAGACAGTGCTCGGGTCCTATGAAAAACTGTTTTTT. Translated, it gives CASSEETVLGSYEKLFF.

A single count supports this clone. The V call is TRBV2, the J call TRBJ1-5; D unclear. Germline assignment: CDR1 SNHLY and CDR2 FYNNEI. V gave up 7 bases and J gave up 0 bases, with 13 bases separating them. The CDR3 consists of 15 residues. The CDR3 nucleotides are TGTGCCAGCAAATTCTCCGTTCTTAGCAATCAGCCCCAGCATTTT. This translates into CASKFSVLSNQPQHF.

The chain couples TRBV28 to TRBJ2-1; TRBD1 matches at 9 bases. The CDR3 covers 15 residues. Germline CDR1 MDHEN, CDR2 SYDVKM. Trimming at V came to 6 bases and at J to 9 bases, leaving 12 bases not matched to a gene. The CDR3 coding sequence is TGTGCCAGCAGCCGACCGGGACAGGGACAGGGTGAGCAGTTCTTC. Translation gives CASSRPGQGQGEQFF. Based on the CDR3 plus reference TRBV28 and TRBJ2-1, the full variable domain is DVKVTQSSRYLVKRTGEKVFLECVQDMDHENMFWYRQDPGLGLRLIYFSYDVKMKEKGDIPEGYSVSREKKERFSLILESASTNQTSMYLCASSRPGQGQGEQFFGPGTRLTVL.

This clone was seen a handful of times. The V and J genes are TRBV15 and TRBJ2-7; TRBD2 matches 8 bases. The CDR3 runs to 20 residues. Germline V lookup: CDR1 LNHNV, CDR2 YYDKDF (reference sequence). The J segment lost 6 bases and the V segment lost 1 base, leaving 23 bases of the junction unmatched. The CDR3 sequence is CATSRVPKGTAGTRNIEQYF. The CDR3 coding sequence is TGTGCCACCAGCAGAGTCCCTAAAGGAACAGCCGGGACTAGAAACATCGAGCAGTACTTC.